Each of the 20 T cell receptor beta chains below was sequenced from the same sample in a study of T cell repertoires in cytomegalovirus infection. One entry per CDR3 protein results from TCRdb running MiXCR on the reads. The sample has some 800,000 distinct CDR3 sequences, 25% to 30% seen once. No antigen is known for these receptors. The source was cultured CD8+ T cells from PBMCs, collected from culture after CMV antigen stimulation. The receptor source for this set is a human donor in good health (CMV status not recorded). Some clones in this sample may be carry-over from other donors' samples.

The chain recombines TRBV11-2 with TRBJ2-7; 14 bases map to TRBD2. V gave up 0 bases and J gave up 7 bases; unmatched junction bases: 17. Germline V gene data show CDR1 as SGHAT and CDR2 as FQNNGV. The CDR3 has 20 amino acids. The chain's CDR3 is CASSLDDLSPGLAGVGEQYV. As DNA, the CDR3 is TGTGCCAGCAGCTTAGACGACCTATCCCCGGGACTAGCGGGGGTGGGGGAGCAGTACGTC.

This clonotype was observed at least ten times. This rearrangement joins TRBV27 to TRBJ1-1, with D uncertain. The CDR3 extends over 13 amino acids. Germline assignment: CDR1 MNHEY and CDR2 SMNVEV (reference sequence). With 4 bases removed from V and 3 bases from J, the gap between germline ends came to 9 bases. The CDR3 region has the DNA TGTGCCAGCAGTTCGAGGGCAGACACTGAAGCTTTCTTT. It is translated as CASSSRADTEAFF.

This chain joins TRBV7-9 and TRBJ1-1, with a weak D call TRBD1 (5 bases). The CDR3 has 12 amino acids. V was cut by 10 bases and J by 2 bases, with 11 bases left in between. Germline assignment: CDR1 SEHNR and CDR2 FQNEAQ (reference sequence). CDR3 sequence reads: CATQRGNTEAFF. The CDR3 DNA sequence: TGTGCCACCCAGAGGGGAAACACTGAAGCTTTCTTT.

This clonotype was recorded many times. The V gene is TRBV20-1, the J gene TRBJ1-6; 12 bases are shared with TRBD1. In germline, CDR1 is DFQATT, CDR2 SNEGSKA (reference sequence). V shed 3 bases, J shed 9 bases, and the junction held 6 bases outside the gene matches. The CDR3 extends over 15 amino acids. The CDR3 region is CSARESGQGASPLHF. CDR3 DNA sequence: TGCAGTGCTAGGGAGTCGGGACAGGGGGCTTCACCCCTCCACTTT.

This clonotype was counted a few times. The chain joins TRBV4-1 to TRBJ1-6; D is unresolved. The CDR3 consists of 13 residues. V lost 0 bases, J lost 7 bases, and 4 bases lay in between. From germline, CDR1 is MGHRA and CDR2 YSYEKL. The CDR3 region has the DNA TGCGCCAGCAGCCAAGATACGAATTCACCCCTCCACTTT. This codes for CASSQDTNSPLHF.

This clonotype occurred once. The V gene is TRBV6-5, the J gene TRBJ2-7; TRBD1 agrees at 8 bases. This CDR3 region has 15 residues. Germline V gene lookup returns CDR1 MNHEY and CDR2 SVGAGI. The junction had 11 bases not matched to a gene; V was cut back by 6 bases and J by 4 bases. The CDR3 loop is CASRPTGTGKYEQYF. CDR3 nucleotides: TGTGCCAGCAGACCGACCGGGACAGGAAAATACGAGCAGTACTTC.

The chain carries TRBV7-2 and TRBJ1-3; tentative D call: TRBD1 (6 bases). CDR1 SGHTA and CDR2 FQGNSA come from the germline V gene. The CDR3 totals 15 residues. Trimming stripped 1 base from V and 4 bases from J, with 11 bases between. This CDR3 reads CASSLVQGTGNTIYF. CDR3 in DNA: TGTGCCAGCAGCTTAGTACAGGGCACGGGAAACACCATATATTTT. The variable domain in full, with the rest retrieved from reference TRBV7-2 and TRBJ1-3, is GAGVSQSPSNKVTEKGKDVELRCDPISGHTALYWYRQSLGQGLEFLIYFQGNSAPDKSGLPSDRFSAERTGGSVSTLTIQRTQQEDSAVYLCASSLVQGTGNTIYFGEGSWLTVV.

The table lists this clonotype with a few counts. The chain joins TRBV10-3 to TRBJ1-2; TRBD1 matches at 11 bases. V was clipped by 0 bases and J by 4 bases; unmatched bases: 7. The CDR3 runs to 17 residues. CDR1 ENHRY and CDR2 SYGVKD come from the germline V gene. The CDR3 DNA is TGTGCCATCAGTGAGTCGCCGGACAGGGGGCTAGTCTATGGCTACACCTTC. Translation gives CAISESPDRGLVYGYTF.

This clonotype was detected a few times. The rearrangement uses TRBV12-3 or TRBV12-4 and TRBJ1-1; the D is unclear. V was pared by 6 bases and J by 5 bases, with 13 bases between. The CDR3 is 13 residues long. CDR3 in DNA: TGTGCCAGCAGCCCCGACCCTATTACTGAAGCTTTCTTT. Translated, it gives CASSPDPITEAFF.

This chain joins TRBV4-1 and TRBJ1-1; TRBD1 agrees at 10 bases. Germline values: CDR1 MGHRA, CDR2 YSYEKL. The CDR3 has 19 amino acids. V trimming: 0 bases; J trimming: 0 bases; junction bases outside the gene matches: 10. CDR3 sequence: CASSQDISDRGVMNTEAFF. The CDR3 bases are TGCGCCAGCAGCCAAGATATTTCGGACAGGGGGGTCATGAACACTGAAGCTTTCTTT.

The genes are TRBV7-6 and TRBJ1-6; D gene uncertain. Between the trimmed V and J ends, which lost 1 base and 10 bases, there was a span of 14 bases. Germline CDR1 is SGHVS and CDR2 is FNYEAQ. The CDR3 covers 15 residues. Here the CDR3 reads CASSLGPGDRSPLHF. CDR3 in DNA: TGTGCCAGCAGCTTAGGGCCCGGGGATAGGTCACCCCTCCACTTT.

The chain uses TRBV12-3 or TRBV12-4 and TRBJ1-1; 8 positions match TRBD1. V was clipped by 2 bases and J by 5 bases; unmatched bases: 4. The CDR3 totals 14 residues. CDR3 coding DNA: TGTGCCAGCAGTTTACTGACAGGGGAGACTGAAGCTTTCTTT. Its translation is CASSLLTGETEAFF.

This clonotype was seen at least ten times. The gene calls are TRBV6-6 and TRBJ1-5; 10 bases are shared with TRBD1. CDR3 length equals 15 residues. V lost 2 bases and J lost 3; bases outside the gene matches: 1. The germline CDR1 and CDR2 sequences are MNHNY and SVGAGI (reference sequence). The CDR3 DNA reads as TGTGCCAGCAGTTACGGACAGGGGGTCAATCAGCCCCAGCATTTT. Translated, it gives CASSYGQGVNQPQHF.

This clonotype has just a few counts. The chain couples TRBV27 to TRBJ1-2, with 9 bases identical to TRBD1. V lost 3 bases and J lost 13; bases outside the gene matches: 6. The length of the CDR3 is 12 residues. Per germline, CDR1 MNHEY and CDR2 SMNVEV (reference sequence). The CDR3 region has the DNA TGTGCCAGCAGTTTTACAGGGGGCCCTGCCACCTTC. Its translation is CASSFTGGPATF.

This clonotype was detected a few times. V and J are TRBV15 and TRBJ1-1; no clear D. Trimming removed 0 bases from V and 2 bases from J, with 13 bases in between. The CDR3 loop spans 16 amino acids. Germline assignment: CDR1 LNHNV and CDR2 YYDKDF (reference sequence). The DNA for the CDR3 is TGTGCCACCAGCAGAGAATTTTGGACGGGAAACACTGAAGCTTTCTTT. Its translation: CATSREFWTGNTEAFF. The whole variable domain, remainder taken from reference TRBV15 and TRBJ1-1, is DAMVIQNPRYQVTQFGKPVTLSCSQTLNHNVMYWYQQKSSQAPKLLFHYYDKDFNNEADTPDNFQSRRPNTSFCFLDIRSPGLGDTAMYLCATSREFWTGNTEAFFGQGTRLTVV.

This chain links TRBV4-3 with TRBJ1-2; maybe TRBD1 (6 bases). Trimming shortened V by 0 bases and J by 0 bases, and 8 bases separated the two germline ends. This CDR3 has 15 residues. CDR1 and CDR2 (germline): LGHNA, YSLEER. The CDR3 loop reads CASSQERGANYGYTF. CDR3 in DNA: TGCGCCAGCAGCCAAGAAAGGGGGGCTAACTATGGCTACACCTTC.

The genes are TRBV11-2 and TRBJ2-1; TRBD1 is a possible D gene (6 bases). The CDR3 length is 16 residues. V was shortened by 5 bases and J by 3 bases, with 17 bases between the two germline ends. CDR1 and CDR2 from the germline V gene are SGHAT and FQNNGV. CDR3 protein: CASSPSEGEHYNEQFF. The CDR3 nucleotides are TGTGCCAGCAGCCCGTCCGAGGGGGAACACTACAATGAGCAGTTCTTC.

This clonotype has ten or more counts. The rearrangement links TRBV9 to TRBJ2-1, with 8 nucleotides matching TRBD2. The V gene end was trimmed by 3 bases and the J gene end by 10 bases; junction bases not matched to a gene: 12. The germline gives CDR1 SGDLS, CDR2 YYNGEE. CDR3 length: 15 amino acids. In DNA, the CDR3 is TGTGCCAGCAGCGGATACTTAGCGGGGCTTGACGAGCAGTTCTTC. It is translated as CASSGYLAGLDEQFF.

This clonotype was observed a handful of times. This rearrangement joins TRBV5-4 to TRBJ2-1; D perhaps matches TRBD2 (6 bases). There are 14 residues in the CDR3. Between the trimmed V and J ends, which lost 3 bases and 8 bases, there was a span of 15 bases. Per germline, CDR1 SGHNT and CDR2 YYREEE (reference sequence). CDR3 region: CASSWWEVVDEQFF. DNA of the CDR3: TGTGCCAGCAGCTGGTGGGAGGTAGTGGATGAGCAGTTCTTC. Drawing the rest from reference TRBV5-4 and TRBJ2-1, the complete variable domain is ETGVTQSPTHLIKTRGQQVTLRCSSQSGHNTVSWYQQALGQGPQFIFQYYREEENGRGNFPPRFSGLQFPNYSSELNVNALELDDSALYLCASSWWEVVDEQFFGPGTRLTVL.

This clonotype occurred a few times. The rearrangement links TRBV23-1 to TRBJ2-5; a weak D match, TRBD2 (5 bases). TRBV23-1 is placed among ORFs of uncertain function. The CDR3 contains 11 residues. V lost 8 bases, J lost 5 bases, and 9 bases lay in between. In DNA, the CDR3 is TGCGCCAGCGTACAGCGGGAGACCCAGTACTTC. It yields the protein CASVQRETQYF.